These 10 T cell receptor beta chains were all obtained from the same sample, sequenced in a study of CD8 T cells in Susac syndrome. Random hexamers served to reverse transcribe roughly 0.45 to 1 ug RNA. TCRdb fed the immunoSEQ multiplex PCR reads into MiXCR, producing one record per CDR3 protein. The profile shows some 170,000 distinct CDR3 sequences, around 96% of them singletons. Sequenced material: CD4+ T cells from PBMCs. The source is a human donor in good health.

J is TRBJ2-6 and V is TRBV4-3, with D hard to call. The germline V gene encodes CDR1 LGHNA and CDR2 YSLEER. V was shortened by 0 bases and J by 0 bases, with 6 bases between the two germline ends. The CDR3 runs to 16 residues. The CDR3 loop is CASSQESRSGANVLTF. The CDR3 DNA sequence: TGCGCCAGCAGCCAAGAATCCCGCTCTGGGGCCAACGTCCTGACTTTC.

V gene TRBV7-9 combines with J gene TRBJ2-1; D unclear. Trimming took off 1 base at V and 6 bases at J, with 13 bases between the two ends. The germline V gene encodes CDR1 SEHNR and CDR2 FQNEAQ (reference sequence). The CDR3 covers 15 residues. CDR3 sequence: CASSLDHSGPNEQFF. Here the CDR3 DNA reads TGTGCCAGCAGCTTAGACCATTCGGGCCCCAATGAGCAGTTCTTC.

The CDR3 region is CASKQGWENEQFF. The CDR3 DNA follows: TGTGCCAGCAAACAGGGCTGGGAGAATGAGCAGTTCTTC. The V call is TRBV28, the J call TRBJ2-1, with a tentative D call TRBD1 (6 bases). CDR3 length equals 13 residues. Per the germline V gene, CDR1 is MDHEN and CDR2 is SYDVKM. V dropped 7 bases and J dropped 7 bases, with 14 bases sitting between them.

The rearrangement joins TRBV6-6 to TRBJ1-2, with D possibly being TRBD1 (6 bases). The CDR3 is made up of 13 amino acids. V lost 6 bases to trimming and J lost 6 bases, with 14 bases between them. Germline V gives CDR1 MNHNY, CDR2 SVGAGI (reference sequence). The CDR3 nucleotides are TGTGCCAGCAGCAGACAGCCAGGGGATGGCTACACCTTC. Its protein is CASSRQPGDGYTF.

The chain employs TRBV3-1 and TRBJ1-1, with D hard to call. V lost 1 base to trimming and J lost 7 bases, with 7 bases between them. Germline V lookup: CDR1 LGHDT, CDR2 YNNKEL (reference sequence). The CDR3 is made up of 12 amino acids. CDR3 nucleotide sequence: TGTGCCAGCAGCCAAGTAGGCTATGAAGCTTTCTTT. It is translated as CASSQVGYEAFF.

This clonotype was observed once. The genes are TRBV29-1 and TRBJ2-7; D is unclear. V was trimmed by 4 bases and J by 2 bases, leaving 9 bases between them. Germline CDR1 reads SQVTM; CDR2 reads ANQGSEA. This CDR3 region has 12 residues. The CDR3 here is CSVGVIPYEQYF. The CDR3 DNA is TGCAGCGTTGGGGTCATACCCTACGAGCAGTACTTC.

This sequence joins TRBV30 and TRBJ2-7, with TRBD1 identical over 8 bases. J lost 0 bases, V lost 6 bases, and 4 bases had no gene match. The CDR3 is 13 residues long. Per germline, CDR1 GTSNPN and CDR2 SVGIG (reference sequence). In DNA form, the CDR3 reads TGTGCCTGCGGACAGGGACTCTCCTACGAGCAGTACTTC. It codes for CACGQGLSYEQYF.

The CDR3 bases are TGCAGTGCTAGCTCGGTGGGGCTAGCGGGAGATACGCAGTATTTT. This codes for CSASSVGLAGDTQYF. The J gene is TRBJ2-3, the V gene TRBV20-1, with 8 bases matching TRBD2. Germline CDR1 reads DFQATT; CDR2 reads SNEGSKA (reference sequence). V gave up 3 bases and J gave up 5 bases; unmatched junction bases: 10. The CDR3 totals 15 residues.

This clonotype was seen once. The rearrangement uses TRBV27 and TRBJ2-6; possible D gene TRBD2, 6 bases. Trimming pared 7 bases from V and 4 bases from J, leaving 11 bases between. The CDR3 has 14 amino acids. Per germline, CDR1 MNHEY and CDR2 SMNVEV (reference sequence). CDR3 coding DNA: TGTGCCAGCAAGGAGGGAGTCGGGGCCAACGTCCTGACTTTC. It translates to CASKEGVGANVLTF. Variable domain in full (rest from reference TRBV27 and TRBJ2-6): EAQVTQNPRYLITVTGKKLTVTCSQNMNHEYMSWYRQDPGLGLRQIYYSMNVEVTDKGDVPEGYKVSRKEKRNFPLILESPSPNQTSLYFCASKEGVGANVLTFGAGSRLTVL.

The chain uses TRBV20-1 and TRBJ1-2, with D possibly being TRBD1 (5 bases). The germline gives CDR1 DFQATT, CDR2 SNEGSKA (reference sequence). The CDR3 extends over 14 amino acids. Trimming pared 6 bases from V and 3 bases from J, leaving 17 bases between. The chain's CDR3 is CSARLAGPHYGYTF. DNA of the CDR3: TGCAGTGCACGACTGGCAGGGCCCCACTATGGCTACACCTTC.